One sample yielded the 13 T cell receptor beta chains listed below, sequenced in a study of siplizumab effects on memory and regulatory T cells. Measured with immunoSEQ multiplex PCR; TCRdb has only the in-frame clones, and not every one. The sample has 65,000 to 90,000 clones, 93% seen once; the top ten hold roughly 4.7%. The sample taken for sequencing was CD8+ T cells sorted from blood. The receptor source for this set is a human donor in good health.

The rearrangement joins TRBV9 to TRBJ2-5; D is ambiguous. This CDR3 is built from 13 residues. V gave up 0 bases and J gave up 3 bases, with 6 bases separating them. Germline V CDR1 and CDR2: SGDLS, YYNGEE. The CDR3 DNA follows: TGTGCCAGCAGCGTAGGTTACGAAGAGACCCAGTACTTC. Its translation: CASSVGYEETQYF.

The chain couples TRBV7-2 to TRBJ1-1; 7 nucleotides match TRBD1. This CDR3 is built from 14 residues. Trimming removed 5 bases from V and 5 bases from J; junction bases left unmatched: 8. Germline V gene lookup returns CDR1 SGHTA and CDR2 FQGNSA. CDR3 DNA: TGTGCCAGCAGCGCGACAGGGATAAGAACTGAAGCTTTCTTT. Translation gives CASSATGIRTEAFF.

The chain employs TRBV6-5 and TRBJ2-3, with a possible D match to TRBD2 (5 bases). From germline, CDR1 is MNHEY and CDR2 SVGAGI. Trimming left V 7 bases short and J 3 bases short, with 14 bases between. The CDR3 length is 14 residues. As DNA, the CDR3 is TGTGCCAGCAAACGGGGAGAGGGAACAGATACGCAGTATTTT. Its translation is CASKRGEGTDTQYF.

The CDR3 DNA sequence: TGCGCCAGCAGCCTGACAGGGAACGAGCAGTACTTC. It encodes CASSLTGNEQYF. The genes are TRBV4-1 and TRBJ2-7; 7 bases align to TRBD1. This CDR3 has 12 amino acids. Germline CDR1 MGHRA, CDR2 YSYEKL. Germline trimming cut 4 bases from V and 5 bases from J; bases unmatched to any gene: 2.

The chain couples TRBV19 to TRBJ1-6; D remains unclear. In germline, CDR1 is LNHDA, CDR2 SQIVND (reference sequence). V gave up 1 base and J gave up 10 bases, with 8 bases separating them. The CDR3 is made up of 13 amino acids. CDR3 loop: CASSIGVSSPLHF. The CDR3 DNA is TGTGCCAGTAGTATAGGAGTGTCATCACCCCTCCACTTT.

This CDR3 reads CASSQSSSGNTIYF. CDR3 coding DNA: TGCGCCAGCAGCCAATCCAGTTCTGGAAACACCATATATTTT. The chain has TRBV4-3 and TRBJ1-3; D not certain. The CDR3 runs to 14 residues. Germline CDR1 reads LGHNA; CDR2 reads YSLEER. Trimming shortened V by 2 bases and J by 1 base, and 6 bases separated the two germline ends.

The rearrangement joins TRBV10-2 to TRBJ2-7, with D tentatively TRBD1 (6 bases). CDR3 length equals 13 residues. The germline gives CDR1 WSHSY, CDR2 SAAADI. Trimming took 4 bases from V and 2 from J, leaving 9 bases between them. The CDR3, as DNA: TGCGCCAGCAGTGGGGGACAAGCCTACGAGCAGTACTTC. Amino acid sequence: CASSGGQAYEQYF.

V gene TRBV6-1 combines with J gene TRBJ2-1; 10 nucleotides line up with TRBD1. This CDR3 has 15 amino acids. Germline lookup yields CDR1 MNHNS and CDR2 SASEGT. After removal of 6 bases from V and 0 bases from J, the junction contained 2 bases not matched to a gene. The CDR3 bases are TGTGCCAGCAGGAGGACAGGGGGCTCCTACAATGAGCAGTTCTTC. It yields the protein CASRRTGGSYNEQFF.

The chain has TRBV9 and TRBJ1-1; a possible D gene is TRBD1 (6 bases). CDR3 length: 15 residues. Trimming took 5 bases from V and 1 from J, leaving 15 bases between them. Per the germline V gene, CDR1 is SGDLS and CDR2 is YYNGEE. CDR3 nucleotide sequence: TGTGCCAGCAGGGCAGGGGCGCGGGAGAACACTGAAGCTTTCTTT. Its protein is CASRAGARENTEAFF. The whole variable domain, remainder taken from reference TRBV9 and TRBJ1-1, is DSGVTQTPKHLITATGQRVTLRCSPRSGDLSVYWYQQSLDQGLQFLIQYYNGEERAKGNILERFSAQQFPDLHSELNLSSLELGDSALYFCASRAGARENTEAFFGQGTRLTVV.

This chain uses TRBV4-1 with TRBJ1-4; 8 positions agree with TRBD1. CDR1 and CDR2 (germline): MGHRA, YSYEKL. Trimming took 4 bases from V and 0 from J; bases not matched to a gene: 13. This CDR3 contains 19 residues. In DNA, the CDR3 is TGCGCCAGCAGCCTCCAACCGGGACAGGCAACCACAACTAATGAAAAACTGTTTTTT. The encoded protein is CASSLQPGQATTTNEKLFF.

The chain joins TRBV30 to TRBJ2-7, with D possibly matching TRBD2 (6 bases). Deletions cut 2 bases from V and 2 bases from J, with 13 bases between. CDR3 length: 14 residues. Per the germline V gene, CDR1 is GTSNPN and CDR2 is SVGIG (reference sequence). The CDR3 spells CAWSTGTAAYEQYF. DNA of the CDR3: TGTGCCTGGAGTACCGGGACTGCCGCCTACGAGCAGTACTTC.

V gene TRBV5-6 combines with J gene TRBJ1-1; D is ambiguous. Germline CDR1 is SGHDT and CDR2 is YYEEEE. The CDR3 extends over 13 amino acids. V was pared by 4 bases and J by 6 bases, with 13 bases between. CDR3 sequence: CASSRTTAPEAFF. The DNA of the CDR3 is TGTGCCAGCAGCCGTACGACGGCGCCTGAAGCTTTCTTT.

To note about this clone: This sample includes further DNA sequences coding for the same CDR3. V and J are TRBV19 and TRBJ2-7; D remains unclear. This CDR3 comprises 13 residues. V lost 6 bases to trimming and J lost 2 bases, with 11 bases between them. Germline lookup yields CDR1 LNHDA and CDR2 SQIVND (reference sequence). CDR3 sequence (DNA): TGTGCCAGTAGCCCGGGCGGACCCTACGAGCAGTACTTC. It codes for CASSPGGPYEQYF. The entire variable domain, with the rest obtained from reference TRBV19 and TRBJ2-7, is as follows: DGGITQSPKYLFRKEGQNVTLSCEQNLNHDAMYWYRQDPGQGLRLIYYSQIVNDFQKGDIAEGYSVSREKKESFPLTVTSAQKNPTAFYLCASSPGGPYEQYFGPGTRLTVT.